This section outlines one T cell receptor beta chain sequence together with its context. Its antigen is not identified. The junction departs from germline at one end; a sequencing error may be responsible. In each sample, at least 6.5 million PBMCs were isolated. Per germline, CDR1 SGHKS and CDR2 YYEKEE (reference sequence). The CDR3 loop spans 16 amino acids. The sample comes from a study of blood T cells in healthy people across ages. Study results and limitations: A conclusive naive versus antigen-experienced comparison was prevented by the unsorted PBMCs.

Sample-barcoded 5' priming and a J-beta primer mix drove a second PCR of about 6 to 12 cycles. TCRdb itself ran the 5' RACE reads through MiXCR, one entry per CDR3 protein. This table holds about 1.7 million distinct CDR3 sequences, about 30% found once. Input material: blood. The genes are TRBV5-5 and TRBJ2-5; 8 bases agree with TRBD1. The TCR was taken from a young woman in good health. The CDR3 coding sequence is TGTGCCATCAGCCGTCCCCAGGGGGCACGGGGAGAGACCCAGTACTTC. Protein product: CAISRPQGARGETQYF.